This T cell receptor (beta chain) comes out of a study of T-cell reconstitution after alpha-beta-depleted transplantation in children. This clonotype showed up just a few times. Its antigen is as yet unknown. General study points: At around two months after transplant, the alpha-beta T cells were reportedly derived from several hundred expanded clones that came from non-depleted graft cells. Surviving recipient T cells and thymic progenitors produced the high day-60 TCRbeta diversity seen in some patients. Hyperexpanded clones declined; after one year, newly produced T cells mostly supplied diversity.

TCRbeta library preparation incorporated unique molecular identifiers. TCRdb re-called the PCR reads with MiXCR, one entry per CDR3 protein. The sample records 90,000 to 100,000 distinct CDR3 sequences, less than 25% being singletons. V shed 1 base and J shed 8 bases, with 8 bases lying between them. The CDR3 spans 12 residues. CDR1 and CDR2 (germline): SGHVS, FNYEAQ. The starting material was PBMCs, obtained before TCRalphabeta/CD19-depleted stem cell transplant. The sequence was obtained from a boy younger than 10 with acute lymphoblastic leukemia, due to receive a stem cell transplant. V is TRBV7-6 and J is TRBJ1-2; perhaps TRBD1 as D (5 bases). The CDR3 DNA sequence: TGTGCCAGCAGCTTAGGAGGGGAAGGCTACACCTTC. Translated: CASSLGGEGYTF. Variable domain in full (rest from reference TRBV7-6 and TRBJ1-2): GAGVSQSPRYKVTKRGQDVALRCDPISGHVSLYWYRQALGQGPEFLTYFNYEAQQDKSGLPNDRFSAERPEGSISTLTIQRTEQRDSAMYRCASSLGGEGYTFGSGTRLTVV.